This TCR beta chain was retrieved from a study of CD8 T cells in Susac syndrome. This clonotype was observed a single time. The V gene's germline CDR1 is GTSNPN and CDR2 SVGIG (reference sequence). The CDR3 totals 11 residues. V gave up 0 bases and J gave up 5 bases, with 5 bases separating them. RNA in amounts of about 0.5 to 1 ug was reverse transcribed with random hexamers. Across 54 Vbeta and 13 Jbeta, immunoSEQ multiplex PCR amplified TCR beta CDR3. TCRdb redid the calling of the immunoSEQ multiplex PCR reads with MiXCR, one entry per CDR3 protein. The sample includes under 150,000 distinct CDR3 sequences, roughly 94% of them seen just once.

Specimen: CD4+ T cells from PBMCs. The J gene is TRBJ2-7, the V gene TRBV30; no clear D gene. This receptor was taken from a human donor with multiple sclerosis. In DNA form, the CDR3 reads TGTGCCTGGAGTGTACAGAACGAGCAGTACTTC. It specifies CAWSVQNEQYF.